The next 7 T cell receptor beta chains were all read from a single sample in a study of blood T cell repertoires in COVID-19. The repertoire was sequenced with immunoSEQ multiplex PCR; TCRdb's copy has only in-frame clones and lacks some. The top ten hold approximately 1.3% of the sample, which has approximately 200,000 clones, around 83% seen once. Sequencing was done on a sample of PBMCs or T cells enriched from blood (not recorded which). These receptors all stem from a woman aged 40 to 50 with acute COVID-19.

The J gene is TRBJ2-6, the V gene TRBV5-5; perhaps TRBD1 as D (6 bases). The CDR3 runs 17 residues. V was pared by 0 bases and J by 1 base, with 11 bases between. Per germline, CDR1 SGHKS and CDR2 YYEKEE (reference sequence). The CDR3 DNA sequence: TGTGCCAGCAGCTTGGCAGGGGCAGGATCTGGGGCCAACGTCCTGACTTTC. As protein: CASSLAGAGSGANVLTF.

The chain uses TRBV4-2 and TRBJ2-5; 14 nucleotides align to TRBD2. CDR1 and CDR2 (germline): LGHNA, YNFKEQ. V shed 1 base and J 5 bases; nucleotides not matched to a gene: 9. The length of the CDR3 is 18 residues. CDR3 bases: TGTGCCAGCAGCCAAGGCTCTGCGGGACTAGCGGGAGTTGAGACCCAGTACTTC. Its protein product is CASSQGSAGLAGVETQYF.

Notes on this clone: Relative to the germline gene, one junction end is altered; a read error may explain this. This chain joins TRBV19 and TRBJ1-1; 9 bases are a match to TRBD1. Per the germline V gene, CDR1 is LNHDA and CDR2 is SQIVND (reference sequence). The CDR3 sequence is 14 residues long. CDR3 nucleotide sequence: TGTGCCAGTAGCACCGGGACAGGGAACGCTGAAGCTTTCTTT. Its protein is CASSTGTGNAEAFF.

The V call is TRBV5-5, the J call TRBJ1-2; 9 nucleotides line up with TRBD1. The V segment lost 0 bases and the J segment 4 bases; nucleotides outside the gene matches: 1. The germline V gene encodes CDR1 SGHKS and CDR2 YYEKEE (reference sequence). This CDR3 has 14 residues. CDR3 residues: CASSLEDRGYGYTF. The CDR3 bases are TGTGCCAGCAGCTTGGAGGACAGGGGCTATGGCTACACCTTC.

V is TRBV28 and J is TRBJ2-3; 12 bases line up with TRBD1. Germline assignment: CDR1 MDHEN and CDR2 SYDVKM. Trimming at V came to 7 bases and at J to 4 bases, leaving 6 bases not matched to a gene. The CDR3 runs 15 residues. CDR3 coding DNA: TGTGCCAGCAACGCGGGACAGGGGGCCCCAGATACGCAGTATTTT. It yields the protein CASNAGQGAPDTQYF.

In DNA form, the CDR3 reads TGTGCCAGTTTGGGCTGGACGGGAGAGGGGACCACTGAAGCTTTCTTT. Residues: CASLGWTGEGTTEAFF. The rearrangement uses TRBV19 and TRBJ1-1; D perhaps matches TRBD1 (5 bases). Germline V gene lookup returns CDR1 LNHDA and CDR2 SQIVND (reference sequence). The CDR3 is made up of 16 amino acids. V lost 8 bases and J 4 bases, leaving 23 bases between the germline ends. The variable domain in full, with the rest retrieved from reference TRBV19 and TRBJ1-1, is DGGITQSPKYLFRKEGQNVTLSCEQNLNHDAMYWYRQDPGQGLRLIYYSQIVNDFQKGDIAEGYSVSREKKESFPLTVTSAQKNPTAFYLCASLGWTGEGTTEAFFGQGTRLTVV.

The V and J genes are TRBV7-2 and TRBJ2-5, with 8 bases lining up with TRBD2. Germline CDR1 is SGHTA and CDR2 is FQGNSA. Trimming took 2 bases from V and 0 from J; bases not matched to a gene: 2. This CDR3 contains 15 residues. CDR3 in amino acids: CASSLLAGNQETQYF. The CDR3 bases are TGTGCCAGCAGCTTATTAGCGGGAAACCAAGAGACCCAGTACTTC.